This entry lists 31 T cell receptor beta chains sequenced from one sample in a study of T cells in Graves' hyperthyroidism and ophthalmopathy. The investigators amplified TCR beta CDR3 regions from RNA transcripts. When the TCR CDR3 underwent first-round RT-PCR, the HTBI primer set was used. MiXCR was run by TCRdb on the multiplex PCR reads, yielding one entry per CDR3 protein. The data show about 59,000 distinct CDR3 sequences, approximately 53% seen once. Sample: blood. These TCRs come from a woman aged 55-75 years with Graves' ophthalmopathy.

V gene TRBV5-6 combines with J gene TRBJ1-5; 9 positions match TRBD1. The V and J ends lost 3 bases and 7 bases, in that order; junction bases with no gene match: 11. Germline-derived CDR1 and CDR2 are SGHDT and YYEEEE. The CDR3 runs 16 residues. CDR3 coding DNA: TGTGCCAGCAGCTCCTACGCCGGGACAGGGTACCAGCCCCAGCATTTT. This encodes CASSSYAGTGYQPQHF. Using reference TRBV5-6 and TRBJ1-5 for the parts outside the CDR3, the full variable domain is DAGVTQSPTHLIKTRGQQVTLRCSPKSGHDTVSWYQQALGQGPQFIFQYYEEEERQRGNFPDRFSGHQFPNYSSELNVNALLLGDSALYLCASSSYAGTGYQPQHFGDGTRLSIL.

In DNA, the CDR3 is TGCGCCAGCAAAGGACAGGGGATGGTATACGAGCAGTACTTC. This codes for CASKGQGMVYEQYF. The chain carries TRBV10-2 and TRBJ2-7; 9 bases are shared with TRBD1. Trimming cost V 7 bases and J 4 bases; bases outside gene matches: 8. This CDR3 has 14 residues. Germline CDR1 and CDR2: WSHSY and SAAADI.

V is TRBV9 and J is TRBJ2-3; no firm D call. The V gene lost 0 bases and the J gene lost 0 bases, with 5 bases spanning the gap. The CDR3 runs 14 residues. The germline V gene has CDR1 SGDLS and CDR2 YYNGEE. The CDR3 spells CASSVVSSTDTQYF. CDR3 sequence (DNA): TGTGCCAGCAGCGTAGTTTCTAGCACAGATACGCAGTATTTT.

This chain connects TRBV20-1 to TRBJ2-5; D is perhaps TRBD1 or TRBD2 (6 bases each). The CDR3 has 10 residues. Trimming took off 6 bases at V and 13 bases at J, with 15 bases between the two ends. Germline lookup yields CDR1 DFQATT and CDR2 SNEGSKA (reference sequence). The CDR3 nucleotides are TGCAGTGCGAGGACGGGGGCCGGGTACTTC. This encodes CSARTGAGYF.

The chain couples TRBV7-2 to TRBJ2-7; D might be TRBD2 (6 bases). The CDR3 has 15 residues. In germline, CDR1 is SGHTA, CDR2 FQGNSA. V was shortened by 1 base and J by 1 base, with 11 bases between the two germline ends. Here the CDR3 reads CASSLEGGNSYEQYF. In DNA, the CDR3 is TGTGCCAGCAGCTTAGAGGGAGGAAATTCCTACGAGCAGTACTTC.

This clonotype occurred many times. It may be a read error: a sequence one base away is much more abundant. The rearrangement links TRBV12-3 or TRBV12-4 to TRBJ1-5, with no clear D. The CDR3 is made up of 13 amino acids. The CDR3 here is CASSLALDQPQHF. The CDR3 region has the DNA TGTGCCAGCAGTCTAGCCCTTGATCAGCCCCAGCATTTT.

The chain links TRBV20-1 to TRBJ2-3, with D perhaps TRBD1 or TRBD2 (5 bases each). The V gene lost 5 bases and the J gene lost 11 bases, with 20 bases spanning the gap. This CDR3 comprises 13 residues. Germline V gene sequence: CDR1 DFQATT, CDR2 SNEGSKA (reference sequence). This CDR3 reads CSAYGDGYNEQYF. CDR3 nucleotide sequence: TGCAGTGCTTACGGGGACGGATACAATGAGCAGTATTTT.

V usage is TRBV20-1 and J usage is TRBJ2-5; D is possibly TRBD2 (5 bases). The CDR3 loop spans 13 amino acids. CDR1 is DFQATT and CDR2 is SNEGSKA in the germline V gene (reference sequence). V lost 3 bases and J lost 9, with 17 bases in between. The CDR3 DNA reads TGCAGTGCTAGCGACGCTAGCAATCAGCCCCAGTACTTC. This gives the protein CSASDASNQPQYF.

This chain joins TRBV5-1 and TRBJ1-6; D is unresolved. The CDR3 runs to 15 residues. The V gene's germline CDR1 is SGHRS and CDR2 YFSETQ. V lost 3 bases and J 5 bases, leaving 12 bases between the germline ends. This chain's CDR3 is CASSWEGIDNSPLHF. The CDR3 nucleotides read TGCGCCAGCAGCTGGGAGGGAATTGATAATTCACCCCTCCACTTT.

There are many counts of this clonotype. The chain joins TRBV25-1 to TRBJ2-1; TRBD2 agrees at 8 bases. The V gene end was trimmed by 8 bases and the J gene end by 2 bases; junction bases not matched to a gene: 17. Germline V gene data show CDR1 as MGHDK and CDR2 as SYGVNS. The CDR3 spans 18 residues. CDR3 loop: CASRSGIATGGAYNEQFF. The DNA for the CDR3 is TGTGCCAGCCGTTCTGGGATAGCGACGGGAGGGGCCTACAATGAGCAGTTCTTC.

This sequence joins TRBV20-1 and TRBJ2-3, with a tentative D call TRBD2 (5 bases). Germline CDR1 DFQATT, CDR2 SNEGSKA (reference sequence). V lost 6 bases, J lost 4 bases, and 17 bases lay in between. The CDR3 covers 14 residues. The CDR3 loop reads CSARPHDGADTQYF. In DNA, the CDR3 is TGCAGTGCCAGGCCCCATGACGGGGCAGATACGCAGTATTTT.

A word on this clonotype: No DNA is shown, since the ends of the CDR3 on it are uncertain; the CDR3 is the one TCRdb lists. This CDR3 is CASSLVSGALETPYILEREVGYTF. This chain connects TRBV7-9 to TRBJ1-2; TRBD1, the D gene given by the table, was not confirmed from the DNA. Germline V gene lookup returns CDR1 SEHNR and CDR2 FQNEAQ (reference sequence). The CDR3 adds up to 24 amino acids, both ends counted.

The CDR3 nucleotides are TGTGCCAGTAGCCCCGGGACCGCCTACGAGCAGTACTTC. Protein sequence: CASSPGTAYEQYF. The J gene is TRBJ2-7, the V gene TRBV19; either TRBD1 or TRBD2 may supply D (5 bases each). Germline CDR1 is LNHDA and CDR2 is SQIVND (reference sequence). V lost 6 bases and J 2 bases, leaving 11 bases between the germline ends. CDR3 length: 13 amino acids.

The sample holds many counts of this clonotype. The gene calls are TRBV7-9 and TRBJ2-1; 11 bases match TRBD2. This CDR3 has 19 amino acids. The V gene's germline CDR1 is SEHNR and CDR2 FQNEAQ (reference sequence). With V trimmed by 0 bases and J by 9 bases, 16 bases remained unmatched. The CDR3 nucleotides read TGTGCCAGCAGCTTAGCGGTGGGACTAGCGGACAATCGGGCGGGTGAGCAGTTCTTC. Its protein product is CASSLAVGLADNRAGEQFF.

The chain employs TRBV7-8 and TRBJ1-6; 10 nucleotides match TRBD1. V trimming: 7 bases; J trimming: 9 bases; junction bases outside the gene matches: 3. Per the germline V gene, CDR1 is SGHVS and CDR2 is FQNEAQ. The CDR3 has 13 residues. The chain's CDR3 is CASNRDRGSPLHF. CDR3 nucleotides: TGTGCCAGCAACCGGGACAGGGGTTCACCCCTCCACTTT.

This clonotype rates as medium-sized (0.01 to 0.1%). This chain joins TRBV15 and TRBJ1-1; D unresolved. Trimming took 0 bases from V and 4 from J, leaving 12 bases between them. There are 15 residues in the CDR3. The germline CDR1 and CDR2 sequences are LNHNV and YYDKDF (reference sequence). CDR3 protein: CATSRDAGGATEAFF. CDR3 bases: TGTGCCACCAGCAGAGATGCGGGAGGCGCCACTGAAGCTTTCTTT.

This sequence joins TRBV12-3 or TRBV12-4 and TRBJ1-2, with 8 positions matching TRBD1. The J segment lost 2 bases and the V segment lost 8 bases, leaving 4 bases of the junction unmatched. This CDR3 spans 13 amino acids. Here the CDR3 reads CASSGTGNYGYTF. The CDR3 DNA is TGTGCCAGCTCCGGGACAGGCAACTATGGCTACACCTTC.

This clonotype was detected ten times or more. The chain carries TRBV6-5 and TRBJ1-5, with D possibly being TRBD1 (6 bases). Trimming cost V 0 bases and J 7 bases, with 10 bases left between them. There are 14 residues in the CDR3. The germline V gene encodes CDR1 MNHEY and CDR2 SVGAGI. CDR3 DNA sequence: TGTGCCAGCAGTTACTCCGGGGGCGGGCAGCCCCAGCATTTT. It specifies CASSYSGGGQPQHF.

This clonotype was seen ten or more times. The V gene is TRBV7-6, the J gene TRBJ1-6; 10 nucleotides match TRBD1. Per germline, CDR1 SGHVS and CDR2 FNYEAQ. The CDR3 totals 17 residues. V was clipped by 5 bases and J by 4 bases; unmatched bases: 8. DNA of the CDR3: TGTGCCAGCAGCCCGGCCCGGGACAGGGGTTATAATTCACCCCTCCACTTT. Amino acid sequence: CASSPARDRGYNSPLHF.

The V call is TRBV20-1, the J call TRBJ2-3; 14 bases align to TRBD2. Germline CDR1 reads DFQATT; CDR2 reads SNEGSKA (reference sequence). The CDR3 runs 15 residues. The CDR3 sequence is CRGLAGGRGTDTQYF. In nucleotides, the CDR3 is TGCCGCGGACTAGCGGGAGGTAGGGGCACAGATACGCAGTATTTT.

There are many counts of this clonotype. This CDR3 reads CASSLEGTLNYGYTF. The DNA of the CDR3 is TGTGCCAGCAGCTTAGAGGGGACTCTTAACTATGGCTACACCTTC. V gene TRBV7-2 combines with J gene TRBJ1-2; perhaps TRBD1 as D (5 bases). CDR3 length equals 15 residues. Trimming removed 1 base at V and 1 base at J, with 10 bases between. Looked up from germline, CDR1 is SGHTA and CDR2 is FQGNSA.

The chain links TRBV11-1 to TRBJ2-7; D not certain. Germline V lookup: CDR1 SGHAT, CDR2 FQDESV (reference sequence). V was pared by 8 bases and J by 0 bases, with 8 bases between. This CDR3 has 12 amino acids. The DNA for the CDR3 is TGTGCCAGCGGATCATCCTCCTACGAGCAGTACTTC. It encodes CASGSSSYEQYF.

The sample holds many counts of this clonotype. The gene calls are TRBV5-6 and TRBJ1-1; 7 bases map to TRBD1. The CDR3 runs 13 residues. CDR1 is SGHDT, CDR2 YYEEEE, per germline. Trimming removed 4 bases from V and 4 bases from J; junction bases left unmatched: 4. The DNA for the CDR3 is TGTGCCAGCAGCGTGCACAGGGGCACTGAAGCTTTCTTT. It encodes CASSVHRGTEAFF. The entire variable domain, with the rest obtained from reference TRBV5-6 and TRBJ1-1, is as follows: DAGVTQSPTHLIKTRGQQVTLRCSPKSGHDTVSWYQQALGQGPQFIFQYYEEEERQRGNFPDRFSGHQFPNYSSELNVNALLLGDSALYLCASSVHRGTEAFFGQGTRLTVV.

This chain connects TRBV29-1 to TRBJ1-4, with 7 bases lining up with TRBD1. Germline V gene sequence: CDR1 SQVTM, CDR2 ANQGSEA. Unmatched junction bases numbered 10, after V lost 4 bases and J lost 8 bases. This CDR3 has 14 amino acids. CDR3 sequence reads: CSVATGAVKEKLFF. In nucleotides, the CDR3 is TGCAGCGTTGCCACAGGGGCCGTAAAGGAAAAACTGTTTTTT.

V is TRBV12-3 or TRBV12-4 and J is TRBJ2-2; D remains unclear. V was shortened by 3 bases and J by 7 bases, with 12 bases between the two germline ends. The CDR3 spans 14 residues. CDR3 in DNA: TGTGCCAGCAGTTTTAGTCGGGCGGTCGGGGAGCTGTTTTTT. It is translated as CASSFSRAVGELFF.

The rearrangement uses TRBV7-2 and TRBJ1-1, with D uncertain. This CDR3 comprises 13 residues. Germline-derived CDR1 and CDR2 are SGHTA and FQGNSA. V shed 6 bases and J shed 2 bases, with 10 bases lying between them. CDR3 in DNA: TGTGCCAGCAGTTTGGGGATTAACACTGAAGCTTTCTTT. As protein: CASSLGINTEAFF.

This chain uses TRBV5-4 with TRBJ2-3; 10 positions match TRBD1. The V segment lost 3 bases and the J segment 6 bases; nucleotides outside the gene matches: 4. This CDR3 contains 14 residues. The V gene's germline CDR1 is SGHNT and CDR2 YYREEE (reference sequence). CDR3 residues: CASSSGTGADTQYF. DNA for the CDR3: TGTGCCAGCAGCTCGGGGACAGGGGCTGATACGCAGTATTTT.

The chain is built from TRBV5-6 and TRBJ1-6; 9 bases match TRBD1. The germline V gene encodes CDR1 SGHDT and CDR2 YYEEEE. CDR3 size: 18 residues. The trim removed 9 bases at V and 0 bases at J, leaving 13 bases unmatched. This CDR3 reads CANSLLQGASSYNSPLHF. Written as DNA, the CDR3 is TGTGCCAATAGCTTGCTACAGGGGGCAAGCTCCTATAATTCACCCCTCCACTTT. Full variable domain (rest looked up from reference TRBV5-6 and TRBJ1-6): DAGVTQSPTHLIKTRGQQVTLRCSPKSGHDTVSWYQQALGQGPQFIFQYYEEEERQRGNFPDRFSGHQFPNYSSELNVNALLLGDSALYLCANSLLQGASSYNSPLHFGNGTRLTVT.

This rearrangement joins TRBV20-1 to TRBJ1-3, with no clear D. Between the trimmed V and J ends, which lost 6 bases and 3 bases, there was a span of 6 bases. Germline lookup yields CDR1 DFQATT and CDR2 SNEGSKA (reference sequence). This CDR3 is 11 amino acids long. As DNA, the CDR3 is TGCAGTGCATCCCATGGAAACACCATATATTTT. Its translation: CSASHGNTIYF.

The J gene is TRBJ1-2, the V gene TRBV12-1. TRBV12-1 is given as a pseudogene. This CDR3 contains 11 residues. CDR3 amino acids: CASSFPDDYTF. Here the CDR3 DNA reads TGTGCCAGCAGCTTTCCGGATGACTACACCTTC.

The CDR3 region is CASSRDRGSYNSPLHF. The CDR3 nucleotides read TGTGCCAGCAGTCGGGACAGGGGTTCCTATAATTCACCCCTCCACTTT. The rearrangement uses TRBV12-3 or TRBV12-4 and TRBJ1-6; 10 bases agree with TRBD1. The CDR3 extends over 16 amino acids. V lost 5 bases, J lost 1 base, and 2 bases stayed unmatched.